Reported below is one T cell receptor beta chain. No antigen is known for it. The CDR3 covers 15 residues. CDR1 and CDR2 (germline): MNHEY, SVGAGI. V shed 5 bases and J 3 bases; nucleotides not matched to a gene: 7. The entry originates in a study of shared clonotypes between healthy human individuals. Per the original methods: From ImmunoSEQ came sequences covering only the junction and carrying no quality scores, so filtering differed. TCRdb keeps only in-frame clones here, not all; method: immunoSEQ multiplex PCR. V and J calls and clone size are those listed in that table; D and trimming were worked out from the DNA. The sample has 700,000 to 950,000 clones; about 96% are singletons. Study results and caveats: A generally larger estimated richness was seen in naive subsets than in memory subsets. The sole specimen, blood, was sampled, and tissue repertoires likely differ.

It was CD45RO-negative cells, positively selected for CCR7, that made up naive CD8 cells, with terminally differentiated effector memory CD45RA+ cells excluded. This TCR came from a man aged 25-45 years in good health. The chain combines TRBV6-5 with TRBJ2-3, with TRBD2 identical over 8 bases. Sample: naive CD8+ T cells sorted from blood. The CDR3 loop reads CASSPLAGRTDTQYF. The CDR3 nucleotides read TGTGCCAGCAGTCCGTTAGCGGGAAGGACAGATACGCAGTATTTT.